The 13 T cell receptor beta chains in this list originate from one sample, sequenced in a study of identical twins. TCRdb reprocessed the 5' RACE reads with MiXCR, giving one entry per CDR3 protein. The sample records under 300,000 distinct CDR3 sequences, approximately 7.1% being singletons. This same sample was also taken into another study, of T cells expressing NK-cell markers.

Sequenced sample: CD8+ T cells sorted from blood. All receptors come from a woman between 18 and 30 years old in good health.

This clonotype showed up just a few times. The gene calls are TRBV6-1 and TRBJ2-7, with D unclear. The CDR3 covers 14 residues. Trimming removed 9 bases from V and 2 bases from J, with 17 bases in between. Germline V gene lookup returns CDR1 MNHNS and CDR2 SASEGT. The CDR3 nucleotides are TGTGCCAGTAGCCAAACAGCCTTGGCCTACGAGCAGTACTTC. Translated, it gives CASSQTALAYEQYF.

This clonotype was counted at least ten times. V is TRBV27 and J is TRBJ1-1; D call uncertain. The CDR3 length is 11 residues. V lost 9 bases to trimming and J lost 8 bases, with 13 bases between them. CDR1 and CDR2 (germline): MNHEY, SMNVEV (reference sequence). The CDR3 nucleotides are TGTGCCAGTATACACGGGTTAGAAGCTTTCTTT. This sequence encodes CASIHGLEAFF.

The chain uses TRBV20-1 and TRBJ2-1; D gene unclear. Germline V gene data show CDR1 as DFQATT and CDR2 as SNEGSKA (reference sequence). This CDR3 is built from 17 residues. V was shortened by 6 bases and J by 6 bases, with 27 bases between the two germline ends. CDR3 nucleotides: TGCAGTGCCAACCCCGACAAATGGGAACAAAGGGTCAATGAGCAGTTCTTC. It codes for CSANPDKWEQRVNEQFF.

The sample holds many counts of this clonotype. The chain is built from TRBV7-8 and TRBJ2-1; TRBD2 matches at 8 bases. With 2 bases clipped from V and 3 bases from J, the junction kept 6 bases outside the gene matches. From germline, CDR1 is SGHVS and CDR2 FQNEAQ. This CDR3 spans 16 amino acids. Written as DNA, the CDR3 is TGTGCCAGCAGCTTACGGACTAGCCCCATCTACAATGAGCAGTTCTTC. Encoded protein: CASSLRTSPIYNEQFF. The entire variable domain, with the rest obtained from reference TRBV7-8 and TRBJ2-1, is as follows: GAGVSQSPRYKVAKRGQDVALRCDPISGHVSLFWYQQALGQGPEFLTYFQNEAQLDKSGLPSDRFFAERPEGSVSTLKIQRTQQEDSAVYLCASSLRTSPIYNEQFFGPGTRLTVL.

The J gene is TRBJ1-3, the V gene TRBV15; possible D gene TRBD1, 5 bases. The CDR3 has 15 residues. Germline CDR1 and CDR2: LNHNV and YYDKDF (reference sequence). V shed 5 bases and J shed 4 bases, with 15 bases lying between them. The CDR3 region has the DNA TGTGCCACCAGCGGGGGTTACAGGATCGGAAACACCATATATTTT. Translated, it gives CATSGGYRIGNTIYF.

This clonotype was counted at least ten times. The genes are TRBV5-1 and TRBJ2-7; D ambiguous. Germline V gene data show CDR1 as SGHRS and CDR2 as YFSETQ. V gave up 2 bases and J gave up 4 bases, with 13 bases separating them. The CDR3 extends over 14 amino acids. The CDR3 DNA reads TGCGCCAGCAGCTTTGGTTGGTCTGGGTACGAGCAGTACTTC. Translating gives CASSFGWSGYEQYF.

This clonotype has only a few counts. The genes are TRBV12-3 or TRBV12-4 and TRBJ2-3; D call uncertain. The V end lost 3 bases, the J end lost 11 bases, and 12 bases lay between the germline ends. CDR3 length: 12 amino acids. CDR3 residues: CASSFRANEQYF. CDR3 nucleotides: TGTGCCAGCAGTTTCCGGGCGAATGAGCAGTATTTT.

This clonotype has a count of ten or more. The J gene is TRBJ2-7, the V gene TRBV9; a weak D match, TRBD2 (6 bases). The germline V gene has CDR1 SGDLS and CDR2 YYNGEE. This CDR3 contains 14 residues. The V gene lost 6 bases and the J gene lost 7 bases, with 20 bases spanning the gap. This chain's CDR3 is CASTPHLARDEQYF. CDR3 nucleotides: TGTGCCAGCACCCCCCATCTAGCGAGGGATGAGCAGTACTTC.

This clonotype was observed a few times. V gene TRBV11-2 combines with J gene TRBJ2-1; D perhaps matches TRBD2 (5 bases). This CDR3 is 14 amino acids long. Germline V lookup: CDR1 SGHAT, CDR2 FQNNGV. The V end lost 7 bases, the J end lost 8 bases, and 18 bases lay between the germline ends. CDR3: CASTPWDWGDEQFF. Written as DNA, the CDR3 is TGTGCCAGCACCCCCTGGGATTGGGGAGATGAGCAGTTCTTC.

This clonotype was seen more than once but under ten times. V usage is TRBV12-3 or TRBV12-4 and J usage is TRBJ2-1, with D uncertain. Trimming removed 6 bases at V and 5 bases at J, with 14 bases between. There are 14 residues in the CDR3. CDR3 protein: CASRAADRDNEQFF. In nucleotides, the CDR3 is TGTGCCAGCAGGGCGGCGGACCGGGACAATGAGCAGTTCTTC.

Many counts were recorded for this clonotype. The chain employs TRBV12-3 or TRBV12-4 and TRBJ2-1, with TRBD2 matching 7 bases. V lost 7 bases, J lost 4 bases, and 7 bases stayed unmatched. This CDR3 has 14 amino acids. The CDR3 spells CASTKAGLYNEQFF. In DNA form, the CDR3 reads TGTGCCAGCACCAAAGCGGGGTTGTACAATGAGCAGTTCTTC.

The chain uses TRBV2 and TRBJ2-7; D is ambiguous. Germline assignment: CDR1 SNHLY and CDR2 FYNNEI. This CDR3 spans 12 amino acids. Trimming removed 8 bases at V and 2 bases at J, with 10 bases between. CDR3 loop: CASVGGAYEQYF. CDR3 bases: TGTGCCAGCGTCGGTGGAGCCTACGAGCAGTACTTC.

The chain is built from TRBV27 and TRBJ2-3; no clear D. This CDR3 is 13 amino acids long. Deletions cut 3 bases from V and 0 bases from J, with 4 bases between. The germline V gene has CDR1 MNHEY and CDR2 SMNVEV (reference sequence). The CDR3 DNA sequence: TGTGCCAGCAGTTTCGAGAGCACAGATACGCAGTATTTT. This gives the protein CASSFESTDTQYF.